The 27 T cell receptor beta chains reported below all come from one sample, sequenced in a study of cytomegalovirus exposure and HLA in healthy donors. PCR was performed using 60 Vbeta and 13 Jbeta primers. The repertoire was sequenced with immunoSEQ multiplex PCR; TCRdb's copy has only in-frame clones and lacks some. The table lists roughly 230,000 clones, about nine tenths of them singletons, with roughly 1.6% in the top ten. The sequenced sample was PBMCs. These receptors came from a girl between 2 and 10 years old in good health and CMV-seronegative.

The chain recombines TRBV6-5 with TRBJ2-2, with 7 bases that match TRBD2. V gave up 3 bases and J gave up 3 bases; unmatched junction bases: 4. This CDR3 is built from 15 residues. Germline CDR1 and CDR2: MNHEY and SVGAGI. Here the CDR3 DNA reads TGTGCCAGCAGTTATTGGGGGGGGGACACCGGGGAGCTGTTTTTT. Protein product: CASSYWGGDTGELFF.

The CDR3 DNA reads as TGTGCCAGCAGTCCCGGACAGGGAATTTACGGCTACACCTTC. Encoded protein: CASSPGQGIYGYTF. This chain connects TRBV27 to TRBJ1-2; TRBD1 aligns across 8 bases. V lost 5 bases and J lost 8; bases outside the gene matches: 10. The CDR3 is made up of 14 amino acids. Per the germline V gene, CDR1 is MNHEY and CDR2 is SMNVEV (reference sequence).

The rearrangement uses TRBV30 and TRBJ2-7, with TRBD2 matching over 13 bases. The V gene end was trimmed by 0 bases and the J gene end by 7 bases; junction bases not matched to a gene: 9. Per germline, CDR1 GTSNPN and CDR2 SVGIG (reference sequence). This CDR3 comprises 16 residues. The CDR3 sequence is CAWSVQGGLAGREQYF. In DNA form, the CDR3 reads TGTGCCTGGAGTGTACAAGGGGGACTAGCGGGGCGAGAGCAGTACTTC.

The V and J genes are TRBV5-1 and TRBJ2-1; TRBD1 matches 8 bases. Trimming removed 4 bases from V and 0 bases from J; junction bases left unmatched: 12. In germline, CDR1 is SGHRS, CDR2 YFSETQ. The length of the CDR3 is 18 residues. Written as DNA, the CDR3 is TGCGCCAGCAGCGTCGGGACAGGTGTACTTAGCTCCTACAATGAGCAGTTCTTC. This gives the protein CASSVGTGVLSSYNEQFF.

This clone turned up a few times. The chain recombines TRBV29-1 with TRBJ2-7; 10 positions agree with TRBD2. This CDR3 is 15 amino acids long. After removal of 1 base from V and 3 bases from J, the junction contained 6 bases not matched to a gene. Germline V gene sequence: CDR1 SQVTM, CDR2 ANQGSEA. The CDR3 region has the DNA TGCAGCGTTGAAGGTCTAGCGGGAGACTACTACGAGCAGTACTTC. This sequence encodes CSVEGLAGDYYEQYF.

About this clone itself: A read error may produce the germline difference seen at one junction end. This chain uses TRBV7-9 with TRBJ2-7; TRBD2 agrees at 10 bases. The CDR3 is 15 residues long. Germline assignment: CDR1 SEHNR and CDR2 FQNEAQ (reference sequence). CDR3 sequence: CSSSRGLADPYEQYF. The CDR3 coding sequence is TGTTCCAGCAGCCGTGGACTAGCGGACCCCTACGAGCAGTACTTC. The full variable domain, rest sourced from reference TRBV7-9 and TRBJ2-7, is DTGVSQNPRHKITKRGQNVTFRCDPISEHNRLYWYRQTLGQGPEFLTYFQNEAQLEKSRLLSDRFSAERPKGSFSTLEIQRTEQGDSAMYLCSSSRGLADPYEQYFGPGTRLTVT.

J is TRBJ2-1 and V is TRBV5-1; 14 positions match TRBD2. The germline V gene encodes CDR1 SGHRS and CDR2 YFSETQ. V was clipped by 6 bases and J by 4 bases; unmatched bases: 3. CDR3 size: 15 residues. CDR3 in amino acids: CASTRTSGGYNEQFF. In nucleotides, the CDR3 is TGCGCCAGCACCCGGACTAGCGGGGGGTACAATGAGCAGTTCTTC. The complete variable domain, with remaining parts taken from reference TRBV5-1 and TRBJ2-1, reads KAGVTQTPRYLIKTRGQQVTLSCSPISGHRSVSWYQQTPGQGLQFLFEYFSETQRNKGNFPGRFSGRQFSNSRSEMNVSTLELGDSALYLCASTRTSGGYNEQFFGPGTRLTVL.

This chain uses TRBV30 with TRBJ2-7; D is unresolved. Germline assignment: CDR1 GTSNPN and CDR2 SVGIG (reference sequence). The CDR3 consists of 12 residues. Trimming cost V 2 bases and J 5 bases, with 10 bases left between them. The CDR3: CAWSIRQDEQYF. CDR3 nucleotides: TGTGCCTGGAGTATTCGGCAGGACGAGCAGTACTTC.

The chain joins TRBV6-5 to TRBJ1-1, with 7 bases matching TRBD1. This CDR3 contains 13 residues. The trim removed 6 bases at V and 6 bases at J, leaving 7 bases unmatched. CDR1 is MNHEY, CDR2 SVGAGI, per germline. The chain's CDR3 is CASSERGLAEAFF. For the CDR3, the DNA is TGTGCCAGCAGCGAGAGGGGGCTGGCTGAAGCTTTCTTT.

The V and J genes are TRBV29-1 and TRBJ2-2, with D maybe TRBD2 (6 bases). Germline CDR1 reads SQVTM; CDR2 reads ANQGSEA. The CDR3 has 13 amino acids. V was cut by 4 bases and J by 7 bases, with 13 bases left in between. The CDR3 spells CSVGRAEGGELFF. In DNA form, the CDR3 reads TGCAGCGTTGGGAGGGCAGAAGGCGGGGAGCTGTTTTTT.

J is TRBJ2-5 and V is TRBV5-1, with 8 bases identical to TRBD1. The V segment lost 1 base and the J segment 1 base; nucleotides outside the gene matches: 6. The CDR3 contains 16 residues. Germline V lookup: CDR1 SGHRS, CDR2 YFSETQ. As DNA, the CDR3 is TGCGCCAGCAGCTTGTCCGCAGGGGGCGTCCAAGAGACCCAGTACTTC. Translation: CASSLSAGGVQETQYF.

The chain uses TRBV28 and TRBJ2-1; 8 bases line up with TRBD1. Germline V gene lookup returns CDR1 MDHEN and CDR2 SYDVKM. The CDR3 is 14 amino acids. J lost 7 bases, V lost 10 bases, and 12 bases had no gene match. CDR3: CATGPGTGRNEQFF. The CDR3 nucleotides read TGTGCCACCGGGCCCGGGACAGGAAGAAATGAGCAGTTCTTC.

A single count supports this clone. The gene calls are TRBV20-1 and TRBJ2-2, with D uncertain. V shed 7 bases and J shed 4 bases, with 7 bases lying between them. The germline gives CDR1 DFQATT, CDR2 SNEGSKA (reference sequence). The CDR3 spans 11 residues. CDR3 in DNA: TGCAGTGTACCAGGCACCGGGGAGCTGTTTTTT. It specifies CSVPGTGELFF.

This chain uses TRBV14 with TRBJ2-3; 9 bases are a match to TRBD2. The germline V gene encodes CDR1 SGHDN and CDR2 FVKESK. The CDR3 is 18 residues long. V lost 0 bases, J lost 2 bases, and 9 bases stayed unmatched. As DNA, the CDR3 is TGTGCCAGCAGCCAAGATCTGGGAGCGGGGGGACTCACAGATACGCAGTATTTT. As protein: CASSQDLGAGGLTDTQYF.

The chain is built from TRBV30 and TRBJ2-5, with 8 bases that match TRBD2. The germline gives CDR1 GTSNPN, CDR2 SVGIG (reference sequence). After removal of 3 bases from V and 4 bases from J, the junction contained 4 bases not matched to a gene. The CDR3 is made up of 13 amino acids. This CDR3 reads CAWRRGGRETQYF. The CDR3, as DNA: TGTGCCTGGAGACGGGGGGGCCGAGAGACCCAGTACTTC.

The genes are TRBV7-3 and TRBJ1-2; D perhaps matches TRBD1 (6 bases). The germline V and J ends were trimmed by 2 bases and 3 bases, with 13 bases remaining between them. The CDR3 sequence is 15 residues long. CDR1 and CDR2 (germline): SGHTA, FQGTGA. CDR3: CASSLGRGAYYGYTF. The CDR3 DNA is TGTGCCAGCAGCTTAGGCAGGGGTGCTTACTATGGCTACACCTTC.

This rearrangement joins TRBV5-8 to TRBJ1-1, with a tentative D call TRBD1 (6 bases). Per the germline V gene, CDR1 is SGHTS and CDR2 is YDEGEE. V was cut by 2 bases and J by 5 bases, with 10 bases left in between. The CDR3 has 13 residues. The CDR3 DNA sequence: TGTGCCAGCAGCTTAATGGGGGCGACTGAAGCTTTCTTT. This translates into CASSLMGATEAFF.

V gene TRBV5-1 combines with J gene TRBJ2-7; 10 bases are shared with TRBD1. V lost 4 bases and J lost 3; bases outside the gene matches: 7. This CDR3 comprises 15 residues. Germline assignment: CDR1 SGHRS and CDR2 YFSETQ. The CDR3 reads CASSLTGTGDYEQYF. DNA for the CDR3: TGCGCCAGCAGCCTAACCGGGACAGGGGACTACGAGCAGTACTTC. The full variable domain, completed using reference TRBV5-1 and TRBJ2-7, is KAGVTQTPRYLIKTRGQQVTLSCSPISGHRSVSWYQQTPGQGLQFLFEYFSETQRNKGNFPGRFSGRQFSNSRSEMNVSTLELGDSALYLCASSLTGTGDYEQYFGPGTRLTVT.

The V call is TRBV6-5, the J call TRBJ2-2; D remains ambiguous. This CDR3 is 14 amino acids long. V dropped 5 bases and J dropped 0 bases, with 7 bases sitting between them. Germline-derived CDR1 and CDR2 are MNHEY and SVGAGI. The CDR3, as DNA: TGTGCCAGCAGTGTTCCAGCGAACACCGGGGAGCTGTTTTTT. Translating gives CASSVPANTGELFF.

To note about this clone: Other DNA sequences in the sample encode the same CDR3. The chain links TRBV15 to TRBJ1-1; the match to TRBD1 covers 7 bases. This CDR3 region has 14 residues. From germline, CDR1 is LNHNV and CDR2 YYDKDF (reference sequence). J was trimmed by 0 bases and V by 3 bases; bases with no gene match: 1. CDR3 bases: TGTGCCACCAGCAGGGGACAGATGAACACTGAAGCTTTCTTT. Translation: CATSRGQMNTEAFF.

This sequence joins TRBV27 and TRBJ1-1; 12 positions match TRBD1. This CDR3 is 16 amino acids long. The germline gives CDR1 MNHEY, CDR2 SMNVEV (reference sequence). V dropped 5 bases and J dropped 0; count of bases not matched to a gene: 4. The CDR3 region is CASSPGTGGMNTEAFF. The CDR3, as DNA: TGTGCCAGCAGTCCAGGGACAGGGGGCATGAACACTGAAGCTTTCTTT.

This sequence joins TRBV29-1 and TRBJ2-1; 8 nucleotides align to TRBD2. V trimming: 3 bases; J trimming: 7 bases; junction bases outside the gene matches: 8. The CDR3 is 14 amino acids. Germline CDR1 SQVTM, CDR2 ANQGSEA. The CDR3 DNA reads TGCAGCGTTGATCGGCGGGAGGTCCGAAATGAGCAGTTCTTC. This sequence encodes CSVDRREVRNEQFF.

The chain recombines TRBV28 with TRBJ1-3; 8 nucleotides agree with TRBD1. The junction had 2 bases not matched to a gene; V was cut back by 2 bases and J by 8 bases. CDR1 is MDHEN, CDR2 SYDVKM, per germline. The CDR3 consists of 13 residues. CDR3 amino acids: CASSLGTGDTIYF. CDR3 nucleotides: TGTGCCAGCAGTTTAGGGACAGGCGACACCATATATTTT.

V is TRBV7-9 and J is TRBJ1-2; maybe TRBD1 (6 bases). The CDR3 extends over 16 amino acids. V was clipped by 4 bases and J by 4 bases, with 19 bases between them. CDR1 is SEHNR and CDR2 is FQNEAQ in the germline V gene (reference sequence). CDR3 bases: TGTGCCAGCAGCTCCCGGGACATGGAGAATCCCTATGGCTACACCTTC. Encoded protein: CASSSRDMENPYGYTF.

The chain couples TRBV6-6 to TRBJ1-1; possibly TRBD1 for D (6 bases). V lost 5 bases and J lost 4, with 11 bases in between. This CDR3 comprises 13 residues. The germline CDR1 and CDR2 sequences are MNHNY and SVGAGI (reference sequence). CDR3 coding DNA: TGTGCCAGCAGTGTGGGACATCGCACTGAAGCTTTCTTT. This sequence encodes CASSVGHRTEAFF.

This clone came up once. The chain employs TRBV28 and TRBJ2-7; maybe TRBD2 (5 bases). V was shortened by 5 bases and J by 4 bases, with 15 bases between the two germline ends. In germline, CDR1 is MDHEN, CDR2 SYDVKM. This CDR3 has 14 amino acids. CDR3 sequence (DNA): TGTGCCAGCAGTCTTCGGGAACCATTATACGAGCAGTACTTC. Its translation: CASSLREPLYEQYF.

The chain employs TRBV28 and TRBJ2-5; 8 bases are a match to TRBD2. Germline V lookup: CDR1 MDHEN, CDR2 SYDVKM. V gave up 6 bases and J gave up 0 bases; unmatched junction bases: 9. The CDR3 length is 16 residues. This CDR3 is CASSQSGGLYQETQYF. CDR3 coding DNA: TGTGCCAGCAGCCAGAGCGGGGGATTATACCAAGAGACCCAGTACTTC.